This TCR beta chain was sequenced for a study of shared clonotypes between healthy human individuals. Looking at the study overall: Aged 18 to 49, the donors were two women and three men.

Study findings and constraints: Collection of samples was limited to blood; tissue repertoires likely differ.

Libraries were prepared by immunoSEQ multiplex PCR; TCRdb keeps only in-frame clonotypes and omits some of them. This sample yields about 990,000 clones, of which about 80% are seen a single time; 0.5% to 0.65% belongs to the top ten. Worth noting for this clone: Its antigen is currently unknown. At the DNA level, this CDR3 is encoded by other sequences in the same sample as well.

The donors, healthy adults who were HIV-negative, had experienced no recent acute infections or vaccinations. The germline gives CDR1 SQVTM, CDR2 ANQGSEA. The CDR3 sequence is 11 residues long. Trimming stripped 4 bases from V and 2 bases from J, with 5 bases between. This chain links TRBV29-1 with TRBJ1-1; D uncertain. This sequence was found in a man aged 18-30 years in good health. Some clones in this sample may be carry-over from other donors' samples. Sequenced input: memory CD4+ T cells from PBMCs. Described subset: CD45RA-negative fraction. CDR3 DNA: TGCAGCGTTGTAGGAAACACTGAAGCTTTCTTT. It translates to CSVVGNTEAFF.